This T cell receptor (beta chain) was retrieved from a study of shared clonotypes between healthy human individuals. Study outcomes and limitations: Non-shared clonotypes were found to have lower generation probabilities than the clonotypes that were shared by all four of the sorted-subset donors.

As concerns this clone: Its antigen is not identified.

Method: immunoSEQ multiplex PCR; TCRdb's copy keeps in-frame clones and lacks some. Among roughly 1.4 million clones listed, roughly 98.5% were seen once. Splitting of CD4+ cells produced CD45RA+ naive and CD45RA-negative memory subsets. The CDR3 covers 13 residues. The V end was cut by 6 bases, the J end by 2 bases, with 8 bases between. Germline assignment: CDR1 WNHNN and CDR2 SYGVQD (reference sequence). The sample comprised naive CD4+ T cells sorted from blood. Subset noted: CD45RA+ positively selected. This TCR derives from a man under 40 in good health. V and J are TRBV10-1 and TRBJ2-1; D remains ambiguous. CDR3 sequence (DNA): TGCGCCAGCAGCCTGACCACCTACAATGAGCAGTTCTTC. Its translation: CASSLTTYNEQFF.